This T cell receptor beta chain was found in a study of T cells expressing NK-cell markers. Study context: Repertoires of TCR beta were obtained from T cells sorted as CD3+CD56+NKG2C+, CD3+CD56+NKG2C- and CD3+CD56-NKG2C+. Overall study results and limits: The study left the HCMV specificity of expanded NKG2C+ T cell clones unresolved. Similarly, these clonotypes led the CD3+CD56-NKG2C+ fraction as well in several donors.

In regard to this clonotype: Its antigen is still unknown.

5'RACE template switching with UMIs produced the TCR beta cDNA. TCRdb reprocessed the 5' RACE reads; each CDR3 protein has one entry and no DNA is given. This sample contains a few hundred thousand distinct CDR3 sequences. In germline, CDR1 is SGHNT, CDR2 YYREEE (reference sequence). The length of the CDR3 is 14 residues. The chain uses TRBV5-4 and TRBJ1-2; TCRdb reports TRBD1, a call that lacks DNA to check it against. The source material was blood T cells: a sorted CD56 or NKG2C T cell subset, CD4+ or CD8+ T cells, or bulk PBMC T cells (not recorded which). This sequence originates from a man younger than 30 in good health. Here the CDR3 reads CASSLADRNYGYTF.